Below are 29 T cell receptor beta chains sequenced from a single sample in a study of lymphopenia after photon versus proton radiotherapy. Generated by immunoSEQ multiplex PCR, the TCRdb table keeps only in-frame clones and is missing some. Of tens of thousands of clones detected, around 86% appear once; the ten largest clones hold 11%. Source: peripheral blood, taken from a patient treated with proton-based radiotherapy. The receptors originated from an elderly man with esophageal cancer.

The chain recombines TRBV5-1 with TRBJ1-1, with 8 nucleotides matching TRBD1. CDR3 size: 14 residues. CDR1 is SGHRS and CDR2 is YFSETQ in the germline V gene. J gave up 4 bases and V 4 bases, and 6 bases lay outside the gene matches. The CDR3 DNA reads TGCGCCAGCAGCCCACAGGGGGTCGGCACTGAAGCTTTCTTT. Translating it yields CASSPQGVGTEAFF.

The chain joins TRBV6-5 to TRBJ2-2; D unresolved. The germline V gene has CDR1 MNHEY and CDR2 SVGAGI. V lost 2 bases and J lost 8, with 9 bases in between. This CDR3 comprises 13 residues. The CDR3 is CASSYTFPGELFF. The CDR3 DNA sequence: TGTGCCAGCAGTTACACATTTCCAGGGGAGCTGTTTTTT.

The chain is built from TRBV11-2 and TRBJ1-1; D call uncertain. V lost 2 bases, J lost 0 bases, and 10 bases lay in between. From germline, CDR1 is SGHAT and CDR2 FQNNGV. The CDR3 totals 15 residues. The CDR3 here is CASSLRYEVNTEAFF. As DNA, the CDR3 is TGTGCCAGCAGCTTAAGGTATGAAGTGAACACTGAAGCTTTCTTT.

The chain recombines TRBV6-5 with TRBJ1-2; unclear D gene. This CDR3 has 12 residues. Trimming cost V 6 bases and J 5 bases, with 10 bases left between them. Germline V CDR1 and CDR2: MNHEY, SVGAGI. CDR3 bases: TGTGCCAGCAGGACGGGTTTTTATGGCTACACCTTC. Protein product: CASRTGFYGYTF.

The chain combines TRBV28 with TRBJ1-5; unclear D gene. Trimming removed 2 bases from V and 0 bases from J, with 8 bases in between. CDR1 is MDHEN and CDR2 is SYDVKM in the germline V gene. The CDR3 has 15 amino acids. CDR3 region: CASSLTDYSNQPQHF. The DNA of the CDR3 is TGTGCCAGCAGTTTAACGGATTATAGCAATCAGCCCCAGCATTTT.

This chain joins TRBV7-3 and TRBJ2-3; the match to TRBD2 covers 9 bases. Germline CDR1 and CDR2: SGHTA and FQGTGA. The CDR3 has 16 residues. Unmatched junction bases numbered 10, after V lost 0 bases and J lost 9 bases. The CDR3 reads CASSLTTSGLGATQYF. The CDR3 region has the DNA TGTGCCAGCAGCTTAACGACTAGCGGTCTTGGGGCGACGCAGTATTTT. Supplemented by reference TRBV7-3 and TRBJ2-3, the full variable domain reads GAGVSQTPSNKVTEKGKYVELRCDPISGHTALYWYRQSLGQGPEFLIYFQGTGAADDSGLPNDRFFAVRPEGSVSTLKIQRTERGDSAVYLCASSLTTSGLGATQYFGPGTRLTVL.

The chain joins TRBV9 to TRBJ1-1, with D hard to call. The germline gives CDR1 SGDLS, CDR2 YYNGEE. The ends were cut back, 0 bases at V and 4 bases at J, with 13 bases in the middle. There are 15 residues in the CDR3. The CDR3 coding sequence is TGTGCCAGCAGCGTAGTGAGGGAGGGAGGCACTGAAGCTTTCTTT. Translation: CASSVVREGGTEAFF.

The chain is built from TRBV15 and TRBJ2-7; the match to TRBD2 covers 7 bases. CDR1 is LNHNV, CDR2 YYDKDF, per germline (reference sequence). The CDR3 runs 16 residues. V lost 4 bases to trimming and J lost 6 bases; unmatched junction nucleotides: 15. CDR3 region: CATSTGAGLLYGEQYF. CDR3 bases: TGTGCCACCAGCACTGGGGCGGGACTACTTTATGGCGAGCAGTACTTC.

On this clone: The identical CDR3 is also encoded by other nucleotide sequences in the sample. J is TRBJ2-7 and V is TRBV6-5, with 8 bases lining up with TRBD2. The germline V gene encodes CDR1 MNHEY and CDR2 SVGAGI. The CDR3 is 16 amino acids. With V trimmed by 0 bases and J by 1 base, 5 bases remained unmatched. The CDR3 loop reads CASSYSGGGLSYEQYF. In DNA, the CDR3 is TGTGCCAGCAGTTACTCGGGCGGGGGGCTTTCCTACGAGCAGTACTTC.

Only a few counts were recorded for this clone. The chain has TRBV2 and TRBJ2-2, with 7 bases aligning to TRBD2. Per the germline V gene, CDR1 is SNHLY and CDR2 is FYNNEI. Unmatched junction bases numbered 8, after V lost 7 bases and J lost 3 bases. The CDR3 consists of 15 residues. This CDR3 is CASNRAGVDTGELFF. CDR3 in DNA: TGTGCCAGCAACCGGGCGGGGGTGGACACCGGGGAGCTGTTTTTT.

The rearrangement joins TRBV5-4 to TRBJ2-6; 8 nucleotides line up with TRBD2. The junction had 15 bases not matched to a gene; V was cut back by 3 bases and J by 1 base. The CDR3 runs 20 residues. The germline V gene has CDR1 SGHNT and CDR2 YYREEE (reference sequence). The CDR3 loop is CASSSILAGRQISGANVLTF. CDR3 bases: TGTGCCAGCAGCTCCATTTTAGCGGGACGTCAGATTTCTGGGGCCAACGTCCTGACTTTC.

The rearrangement joins TRBV5-1 to TRBJ1-2, with TRBD1 matching over 8 bases. Germline assignment: CDR1 SGHRS and CDR2 YFSETQ. CDR3 length equals 16 residues. J lost 6 bases, V lost 1 base, and 11 bases had no gene match. The CDR3 reads CASSLSPRQGSDGYTF. In DNA, the CDR3 is TGCGCCAGCAGCTTGTCTCCCCGACAGGGGTCGGATGGCTACACCTTC.

J is TRBJ2-2 and V is TRBV11-3, with a possible D match to TRBD1 (5 bases). V lost 2 bases and J 10 bases, leaving 11 bases between the germline ends. The CDR3 extends over 13 amino acids. Germline CDR1 reads SGHNT; CDR2 reads YENEEA. This CDR3 is CASSLFDSSELFF. The CDR3 DNA reads as TGTGCCAGCAGCTTATTTGACAGTTCGGAGCTGTTTTTT.

The chain uses TRBV6-1 and TRBJ2-7; tentatively, D is TRBD2 (5 bases). The germline V and J ends were trimmed by 2 bases and 1 base, with 12 bases remaining between them. The CDR3 loop spans 15 amino acids. Germline CDR1 and CDR2: MNHNS and SASEGT. CDR3 sequence (DNA): TGTGCCAGCAGTGAAAGTCTAGCCAAGTCCTACGAGCAGTACTTC. Translated: CASSESLAKSYEQYF.

This sequence joins TRBV7-2 and TRBJ2-1; 8 positions match TRBD2. The CDR3 contains 14 residues. From germline, CDR1 is SGHTA and CDR2 FQGNSA. V was pared by 8 bases and J by 7 bases, with 10 bases of the junction left unmatched. This chain's CDR3 is CASLSGRAGNEQFF. The CDR3 DNA reads as TGTGCCAGCCTCTCCGGGAGGGCGGGAAATGAGCAGTTCTTC.

V usage is TRBV30 and J usage is TRBJ2-7; tentative D call: TRBD1 (5 bases). The germline V and J ends were trimmed by 4 bases and 2 bases, with 12 bases remaining between them. CDR3 length: 13 residues. Germline V CDR1 and CDR2: GTSNPN, SVGIG (reference sequence). This CDR3 is CAWKIRGTYEQYF. The CDR3 nucleotides are TGTGCCTGGAAGATTAGGGGTACCTACGAGCAGTACTTC.

This clone was picked up one time. The rearrangement joins TRBV9 to TRBJ2-3; D is perhaps TRBD2 (6 bases). The CDR3 has 14 amino acids. CDR1 SGDLS and CDR2 YYNGEE come from the germline V gene. The germline V and J ends were trimmed by 4 bases and 4 bases, with 13 bases remaining between them. CDR3 protein: CASSTTSSPDTQYF. The CDR3 DNA follows: TGTGCCAGCAGCACAACTAGCAGCCCAGATACGCAGTATTTT.

This clone is a singleton in its sample. This rearrangement joins TRBV4-3 to TRBJ1-2; no clear D. The germline CDR1 and CDR2 sequences are LGHNA and YSLEER. V lost 3 bases and J lost 6, with 5 bases in between. The length of the CDR3 is 11 residues. The CDR3 DNA reads TGCGCCAGCAGCCACCGCGATGGCTACACCTTC. Its protein is CASSHRDGYTF.

The chain is built from TRBV7-2 and TRBJ1-5; D is uncertain. Germline V CDR1 and CDR2: SGHTA, FQGNSA. CDR3 length: 17 amino acids. Trimming took off 5 bases at V and 6 bases at J, with 23 bases between the two ends. As DNA, the CDR3 is TGTGCCAGCAGCAACCGACTGGTCTCGGCAGGCGGTCAGCCCCAGCATTTT. Amino acids: CASSNRLVSAGGQPQHF.

The CDR3 sequence is CASAKTRGAGEQYF. The CDR3 bases are TGTGCCAGCGCCAAAACCAGGGGGGCGGGCGAGCAGTACTTC. The chain has TRBV2 and TRBJ2-7; the D gene is possibly TRBD1 (7 bases). Germline CDR1 is SNHLY and CDR2 is FYNNEI. Trimming took off 8 bases at V and 6 bases at J, with 20 bases between the two ends. CDR3 length: 14 amino acids.

The CDR3 reads CSAPAGSTDTQYF. The CDR3, as DNA: TGCAGCGCCCCAGCGGGAAGCACAGATACGCAGTATTTT. The chain recombines TRBV29-1 with TRBJ2-3, with TRBD2 matching over 7 bases. J lost 0 bases, V lost 7 bases, and 4 bases had no gene match. The CDR3 runs 13 residues. Per germline, CDR1 SQVTM and CDR2 ANQGSEA.

The V call is TRBV5-1, the J call TRBJ2-2, with D perhaps being TRBD1 or TRBD2 (5 bases each). In germline, CDR1 is SGHRS, CDR2 YFSETQ. Trimming removed 3 bases from V and 5 bases from J, with 14 bases in between. The CDR3 loop spans 15 amino acids. CDR3: CASSYGGDGTGELFF. Written as DNA, the CDR3 is TGCGCCAGCAGCTATGGTGGGGACGGGACCGGGGAGCTGTTTTTT.

The rearrangement links TRBV27 to TRBJ2-1; 15 positions match TRBD2. V trimming: 4 bases; J trimming: 8 bases; junction bases outside the gene matches: 12. Germline V gene lookup returns CDR1 MNHEY and CDR2 SMNVEV (reference sequence). This CDR3 region has 18 residues. This CDR3 reads CASSSRPGTSGRPYEQFF. The CDR3 DNA follows: TGTGCCAGCAGTTCCCGTCCCGGGACTAGCGGGAGGCCCTATGAGCAGTTCTTC.

V and J are TRBV19 and TRBJ1-3; no reliable D call. The germline V gene has CDR1 LNHDA and CDR2 SQIVND (reference sequence). The CDR3 runs to 16 residues. V gave up 1 base and J gave up 2 bases, with 12 bases separating them. CDR3 sequence reads: CASSIVYGEAGNTIYF. CDR3 coding DNA: TGTGCCAGTAGTATAGTTTACGGGGAAGCTGGAAACACCATATATTTT.

This clone has more than one count but fewer than ten. This chain joins TRBV29-1 and TRBJ1-5, with 8 bases aligning to TRBD1. The germline CDR1 and CDR2 sequences are SQVTM and ANQGSEA. Losses at the gene ends were 5 bases for V and 3 bases for J; bases not matched to a gene: 3. This CDR3 region has 13 residues. Written as DNA, the CDR3 is TGCAGCGTTAGGACAGGGTACAATCAGCCCCAGCATTTT. As protein: CSVRTGYNQPQHF.

This rearrangement joins TRBV19 to TRBJ1-1; D is ambiguous. The V and J ends lost 9 bases and 4 bases respectively, with 15 bases between them. Per the germline V gene, CDR1 is LNHDA and CDR2 is SQIVND (reference sequence). The CDR3 has 13 residues. CDR3 in DNA: TGTGCCAGCAAGGGAGAGAGGAGCACTGAAGCTTTCTTT. The encoded protein is CASKGERSTEAFF.

The chain employs TRBV7-9 and TRBJ2-5, with 11 bases aligning to TRBD2. The V gene end was trimmed by 5 bases and the J gene end by 1 base; junction bases not matched to a gene: 9. CDR3 length: 17 amino acids. Per germline, CDR1 SEHNR and CDR2 FQNEAQ (reference sequence). The CDR3 sequence is CASSTGTSGLPQETQYF. The DNA for the CDR3 is TGTGCCAGCAGCACCGGGACTAGCGGCCTCCCCCAAGAGACCCAGTACTTC.

The V call is TRBV13, the J call TRBJ2-5, with 14 nucleotides matching TRBD2. This CDR3 is 17 amino acids long. Germline values: CDR1 PRHDT, CDR2 FYEKMQ (reference sequence). With 2 bases clipped from V and 5 bases from J, the junction kept 7 bases outside the gene matches. The CDR3: CASSLYMGLAGEETQYF. CDR3 in DNA: TGTGCCAGCAGCTTATACATGGGACTAGCGGGAGAGGAGACCCAGTACTTC.

This rearrangement joins TRBV30 to TRBJ1-6; D not resolved. Germline loops: CDR1 GTSNPN, CDR2 SVGIG (reference sequence). The CDR3 sequence is 12 residues long. Trimming cost V 1 base and J 9 bases, with 7 bases left between them. CDR3 protein: CAWSGGGSPLHF. Written as DNA, the CDR3 is TGTGCCTGGAGTGGAGGTGGTTCACCCCTCCACTTT.